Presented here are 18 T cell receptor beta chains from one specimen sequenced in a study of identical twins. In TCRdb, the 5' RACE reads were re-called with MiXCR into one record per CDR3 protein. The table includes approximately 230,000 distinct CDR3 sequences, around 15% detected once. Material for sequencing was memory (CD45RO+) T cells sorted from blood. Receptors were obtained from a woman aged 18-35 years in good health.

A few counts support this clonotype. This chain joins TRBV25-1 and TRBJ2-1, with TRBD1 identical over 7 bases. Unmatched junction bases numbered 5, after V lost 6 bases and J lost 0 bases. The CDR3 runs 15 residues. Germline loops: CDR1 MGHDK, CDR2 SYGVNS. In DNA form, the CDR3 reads TGTGCCAGCAGCCCGACAGGGCCCTCCTACAATGAGCAGTTCTTC. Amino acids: CASSPTGPSYNEQFF.

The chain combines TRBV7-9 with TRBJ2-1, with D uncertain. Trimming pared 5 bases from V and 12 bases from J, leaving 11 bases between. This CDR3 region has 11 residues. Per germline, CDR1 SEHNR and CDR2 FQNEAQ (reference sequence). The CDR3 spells CASSPHTWQFF. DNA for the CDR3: TGTGCCAGCAGCCCCCATACATGGCAGTTCTTC.

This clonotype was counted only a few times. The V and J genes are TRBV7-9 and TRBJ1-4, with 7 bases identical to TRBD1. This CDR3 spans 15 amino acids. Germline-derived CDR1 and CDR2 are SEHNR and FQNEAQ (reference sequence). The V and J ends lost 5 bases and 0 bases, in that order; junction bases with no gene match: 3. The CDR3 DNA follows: TGTGCCAGCAGCCTGACAGGGACAACTAATGAAAAACTGTTTTTT. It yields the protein CASSLTGTTNEKLFF. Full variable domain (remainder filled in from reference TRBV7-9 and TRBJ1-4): DTGVSQNPRHKITKRGQNVTFRCDPISEHNRLYWYRQTLGQGPEFLTYFQNEAQLEKSRLLSDRFSAERPKGSFSTLEIQRTEQGDSAMYLCASSLTGTTNEKLFFGSGTQLSVL.

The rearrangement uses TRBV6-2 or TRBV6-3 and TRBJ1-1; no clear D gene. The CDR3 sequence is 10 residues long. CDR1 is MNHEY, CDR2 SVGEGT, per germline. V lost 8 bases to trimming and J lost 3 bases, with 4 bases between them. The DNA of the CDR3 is TGTGCCAGCCGTGACACTGAAGCTTTCTTT. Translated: CASRDTEAFF.

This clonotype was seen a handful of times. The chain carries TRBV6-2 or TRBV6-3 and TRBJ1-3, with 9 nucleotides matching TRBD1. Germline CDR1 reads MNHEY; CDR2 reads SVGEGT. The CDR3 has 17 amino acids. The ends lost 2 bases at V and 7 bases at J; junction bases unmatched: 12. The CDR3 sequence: CASSYPKGTGRRNTIYF. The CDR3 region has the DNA TGTGCCAGCAGTTACCCAAAGGGGACAGGGAGGCGTAACACCATATATTTT.

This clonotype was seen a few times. DNA for the CDR3: TGCAGTGCTGGGGGGGGGACAGGGTTGAACGAGCAGTACTTC. Translating gives CSAGGGTGLNEQYF. The chain joins TRBV20-1 to TRBJ2-7; 9 bases are shared with TRBD1. Germline values: CDR1 DFQATT, CDR2 SNEGSKA (reference sequence). The V and J ends lost 5 bases and 5 bases, in that order; junction bases with no gene match: 10. This CDR3 spans 14 amino acids.

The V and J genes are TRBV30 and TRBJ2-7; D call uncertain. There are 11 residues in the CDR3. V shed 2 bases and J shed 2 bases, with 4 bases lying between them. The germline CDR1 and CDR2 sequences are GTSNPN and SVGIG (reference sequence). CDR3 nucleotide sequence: TGTGCCTGGAGTCATACCTACGAGCAGTACTTC. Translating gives CAWSHTYEQYF.

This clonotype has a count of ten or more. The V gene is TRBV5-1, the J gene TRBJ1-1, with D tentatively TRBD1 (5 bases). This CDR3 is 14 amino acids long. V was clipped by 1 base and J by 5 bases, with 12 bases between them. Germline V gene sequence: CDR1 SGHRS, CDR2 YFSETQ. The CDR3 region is CASSLKGGETEAFF. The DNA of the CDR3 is TGCGCCAGCAGCTTGAAGGGAGGGGAAACTGAAGCTTTCTTT.

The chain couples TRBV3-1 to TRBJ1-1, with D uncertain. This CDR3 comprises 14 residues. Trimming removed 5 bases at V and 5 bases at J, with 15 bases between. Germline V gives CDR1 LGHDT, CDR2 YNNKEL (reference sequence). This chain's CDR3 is CASSERSYGTEAFF. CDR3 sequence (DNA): TGTGCCAGCAGCGAAAGGTCCTACGGGACTGAAGCTTTCTTT. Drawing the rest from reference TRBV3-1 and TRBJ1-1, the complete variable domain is DTAVSQTPKYLVTQMGNDKSIKCEQNLGHDTMYWYKQDSKKFLKIMFSYNNKELIINETVPNRFSPKSPDKAHLNLHINSLELGDSAVYFCASSERSYGTEAFFGQGTRLTVV.

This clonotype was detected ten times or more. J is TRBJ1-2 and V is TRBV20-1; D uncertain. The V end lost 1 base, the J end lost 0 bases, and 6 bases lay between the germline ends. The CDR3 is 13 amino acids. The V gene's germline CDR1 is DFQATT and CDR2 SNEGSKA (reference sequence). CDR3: CSARVDTNYGYTF. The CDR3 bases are TGCAGTGCTAGAGTTGACACTAACTATGGCTACACCTTC.

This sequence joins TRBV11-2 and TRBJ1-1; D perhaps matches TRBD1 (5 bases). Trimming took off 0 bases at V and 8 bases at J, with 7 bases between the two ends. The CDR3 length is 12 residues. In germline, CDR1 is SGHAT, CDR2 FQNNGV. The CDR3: CASSLDEGEAFF. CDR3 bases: TGTGCCAGCAGCTTAGACGAGGGGGAAGCTTTCTTT.

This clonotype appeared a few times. The CDR3 reads CSVPQATRTNEQFF. CDR3 in DNA: TGCAGCGTTCCACAGGCTACCCGAACCAATGAGCAGTTCTTC. This chain links TRBV29-1 with TRBJ2-1; weak D call: TRBD1 (5 bases). V was trimmed by 5 bases and J by 6 bases, leaving 17 bases between them. The CDR3 loop spans 14 amino acids. Germline CDR1 and CDR2: SQVTM and ANQGSEA.

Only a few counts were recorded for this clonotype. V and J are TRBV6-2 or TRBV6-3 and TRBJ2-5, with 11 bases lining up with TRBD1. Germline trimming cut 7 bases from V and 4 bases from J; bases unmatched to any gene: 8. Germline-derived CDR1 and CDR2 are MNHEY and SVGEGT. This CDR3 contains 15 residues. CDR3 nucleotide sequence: TGTGCCAGCATCACGGACAGGGGGCAAGGAGAGACCCAGTACTTC. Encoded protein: CASITDRGQGETQYF.

CDR3 sequence (DNA): TGTGCCAGCACTTTGGAAACAGGGACTGCGGGAGATTGGTTGGGGACCCAGTACTTC. This encodes CASTLETGTAGDWLGTQYF. The rearrangement uses TRBV12-3 or TRBV12-4 and TRBJ2-5; D is possibly TRBD2 (7 bases). With 7 bases removed from V and 7 bases from J, the gap between germline ends came to 34 bases. This CDR3 has 19 amino acids.

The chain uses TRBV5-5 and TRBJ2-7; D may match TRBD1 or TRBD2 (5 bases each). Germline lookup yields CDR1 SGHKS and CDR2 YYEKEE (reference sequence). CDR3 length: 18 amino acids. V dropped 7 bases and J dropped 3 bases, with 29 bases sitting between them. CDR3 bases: TGTGCCAGCTTATATGGGATCACTGGACCGGGGACCGTCTACGAGCAGTACTTC. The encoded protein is CASLYGITGPGTVYEQYF. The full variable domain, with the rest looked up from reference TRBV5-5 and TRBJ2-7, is DAGVTQSPTHLIKTRGQQVTLRCSPISGHKSVSWYQQVLGQGPQFIFQYYEKEERGRGNFPDRFSARQFPNYSSELNVNALLLGDSALYLCASLYGITGPGTVYEQYFGPGTRLTVT.

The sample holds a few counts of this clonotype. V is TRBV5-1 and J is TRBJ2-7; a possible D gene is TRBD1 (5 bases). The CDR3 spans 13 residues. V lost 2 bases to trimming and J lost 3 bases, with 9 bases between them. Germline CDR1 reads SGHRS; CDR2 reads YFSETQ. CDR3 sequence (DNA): TGCGCCAGCAGCTTCCGACAGAACTACGAGCAGTACTTC. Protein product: CASSFRQNYEQYF.

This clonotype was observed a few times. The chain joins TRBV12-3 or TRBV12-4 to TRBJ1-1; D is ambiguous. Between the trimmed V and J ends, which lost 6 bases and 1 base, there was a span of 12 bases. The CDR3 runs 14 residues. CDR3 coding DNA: TGTGCCAGCAGCTCAAGCCCAGGGAACACTGAAGCTTTCTTT. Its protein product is CASSSSPGNTEAFF.

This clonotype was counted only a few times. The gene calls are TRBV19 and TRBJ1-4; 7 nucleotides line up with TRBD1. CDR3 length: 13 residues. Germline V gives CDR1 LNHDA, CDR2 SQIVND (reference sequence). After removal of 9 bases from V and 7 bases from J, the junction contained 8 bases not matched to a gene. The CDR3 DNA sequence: TGTGCCAGCCGTTACAGGGGTGGTGAAAAACTGTTTTTT. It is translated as CASRYRGGEKLFF. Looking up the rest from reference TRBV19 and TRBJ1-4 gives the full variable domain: DGGITQSPKYLFRKEGQNVTLSCEQNLNHDAMYWYRQDPGQGLRLIYYSQIVNDFQKGDIAEGYSVSREKKESFPLTVTSAQKNPTAFYLCASRYRGGEKLFFGSGTQLSVL.